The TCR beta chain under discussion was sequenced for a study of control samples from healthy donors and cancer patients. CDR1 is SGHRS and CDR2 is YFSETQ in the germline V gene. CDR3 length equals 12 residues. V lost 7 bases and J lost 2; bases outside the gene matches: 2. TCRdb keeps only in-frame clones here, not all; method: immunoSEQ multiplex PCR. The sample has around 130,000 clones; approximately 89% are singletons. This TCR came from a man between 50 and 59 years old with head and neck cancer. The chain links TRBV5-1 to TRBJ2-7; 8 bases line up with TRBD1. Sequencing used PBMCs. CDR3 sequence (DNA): TGCGCCAGCGGACAGGGACCCTACGAGCAGTACTTC. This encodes CASGQGPYEQYF.